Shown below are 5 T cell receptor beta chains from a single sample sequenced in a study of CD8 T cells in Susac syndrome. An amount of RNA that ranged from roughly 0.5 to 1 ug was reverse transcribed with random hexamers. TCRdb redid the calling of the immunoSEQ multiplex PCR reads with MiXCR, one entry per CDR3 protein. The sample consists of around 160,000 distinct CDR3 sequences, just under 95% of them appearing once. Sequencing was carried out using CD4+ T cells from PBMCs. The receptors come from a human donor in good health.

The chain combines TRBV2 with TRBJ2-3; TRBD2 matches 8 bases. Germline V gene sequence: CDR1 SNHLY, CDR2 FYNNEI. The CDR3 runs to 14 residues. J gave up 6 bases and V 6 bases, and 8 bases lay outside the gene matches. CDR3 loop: CASSEPGLGDTQYF. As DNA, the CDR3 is TGTGCCAGCAGCGAACCGGGACTAGGCGATACGCAGTATTTT.

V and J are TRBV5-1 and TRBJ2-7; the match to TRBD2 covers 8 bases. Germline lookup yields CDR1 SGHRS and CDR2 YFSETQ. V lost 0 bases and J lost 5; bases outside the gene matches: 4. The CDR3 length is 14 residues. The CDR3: CASSLVPGGNEQYF. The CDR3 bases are TGCGCCAGCAGCTTGGTTCCGGGGGGGAACGAGCAGTACTTC.

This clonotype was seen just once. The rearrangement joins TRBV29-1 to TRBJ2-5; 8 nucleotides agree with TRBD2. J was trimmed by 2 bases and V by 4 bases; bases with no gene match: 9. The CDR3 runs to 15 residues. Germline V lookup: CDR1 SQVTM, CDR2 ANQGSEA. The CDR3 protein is CSVGISGVFQETQYF. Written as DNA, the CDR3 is TGCAGCGTTGGGATTAGCGGGGTATTTCAAGAGACCCAGTACTTC.

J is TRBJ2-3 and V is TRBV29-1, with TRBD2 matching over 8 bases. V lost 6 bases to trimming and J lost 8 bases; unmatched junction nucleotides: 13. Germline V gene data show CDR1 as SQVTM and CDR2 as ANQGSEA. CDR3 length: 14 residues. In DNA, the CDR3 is TGCAGCGTCCTCAAGGCGGACAGCGGGAGTACGCAGTATTTT. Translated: CSVLKADSGSTQYF.

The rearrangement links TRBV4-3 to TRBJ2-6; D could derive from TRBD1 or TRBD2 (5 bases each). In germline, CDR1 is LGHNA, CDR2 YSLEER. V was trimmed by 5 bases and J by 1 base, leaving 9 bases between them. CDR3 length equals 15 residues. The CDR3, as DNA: TGCGCCAGCAGCGAGAGGGGTTCTGGGGCCAACGTCCTGACTTTC. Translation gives CASSERGSGANVLTF.